The source of this T cell receptor beta chain is a study of blood T cell repertoires in COVID-19. Study in general: Material from acute and convalescent COVID-19 was sourced from the United States, Italy and Spain. PBMCs, B-cell-depleted T cells, or T cells provided the cDNA or gDNA that made up the material.

As handled by the study authors: By means of reference gene primer amplification, nucleated cell counts were estimated. Generated by immunoSEQ multiplex PCR, the TCRdb table keeps only in-frame clones and is missing some. V, J and clone size were drawn from that table, and D and trimming were deduced from the DNA. The sample consists of roughly 38,000 clones, approximately 86% of them appearing once. Germline CDR1 is MNHEY and CDR2 is SVGEGT. V lost 4 bases and J 2 bases, leaving 11 bases between the germline ends. The CDR3 extends over 14 amino acids. Input material: peripheral blood. The chain has TRBV6-2 or TRBV6-3 and TRBJ1-1, with D possibly TRBD1 on 6 matching bases. This TCR was sampled from a human donor in a cohort sampled during active COVID-19. The CDR3 DNA reads as TGTGCCAGCAGTTCTTTGGGGACAAACACTGAAGCTTTCTTT. This gives the protein CASSSLGTNTEAFF.